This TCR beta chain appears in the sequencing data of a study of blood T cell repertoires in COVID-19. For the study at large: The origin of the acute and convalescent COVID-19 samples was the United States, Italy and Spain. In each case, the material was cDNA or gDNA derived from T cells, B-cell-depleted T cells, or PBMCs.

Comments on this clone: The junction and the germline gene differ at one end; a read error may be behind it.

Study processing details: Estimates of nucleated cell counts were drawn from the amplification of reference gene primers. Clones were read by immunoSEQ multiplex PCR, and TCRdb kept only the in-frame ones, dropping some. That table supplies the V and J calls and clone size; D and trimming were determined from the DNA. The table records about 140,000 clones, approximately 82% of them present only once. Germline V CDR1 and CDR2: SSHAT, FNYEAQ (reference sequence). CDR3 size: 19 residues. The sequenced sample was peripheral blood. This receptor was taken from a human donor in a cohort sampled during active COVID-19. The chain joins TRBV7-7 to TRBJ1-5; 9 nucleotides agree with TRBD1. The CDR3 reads CASSFLLWTGDGSNQPQHF. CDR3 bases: TGTGCTAGCAGCTTTTTACTTTGGACAGGGGACGGCAGCAATCAGCCCCAGCATTTT. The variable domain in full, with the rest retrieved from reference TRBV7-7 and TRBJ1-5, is GAGVSQSPRYKVTKRGQDVTLRCDPISSHATLYWYQQALGQGPEFLTYFNYEAQPDKSGLPSDRFSAERPEGSISTLTIQRTEQRDSAMYRCASSFLLWTGDGSNQPQHFGDGTRLSIL.